This record covers a single T cell receptor beta chain. Clones were read by immunoSEQ multiplex PCR, and TCRdb kept only the in-frame ones, dropping some. The repertoire holds around 160,000 clones, with about 85% as singletons. This record comes from a study of blood T cell repertoires in COVID-19. Study in general: Researchers got acute and convalescent COVID-19 samples from the United States, Italy and Spain. T cells, B-cell-depleted T cells, or PBMCs provided the cDNA or gDNA that served as material.

V was pared by 4 bases and J by 7 bases, with 9 bases of the junction left unmatched. Germline V gene sequence: CDR1 SGHDT, CDR2 YYEEEE. The CDR3 length is 14 residues. The sequencing sample was made of peripheral blood. The receptor was derived from a human donor in a cohort sampled during active COVID-19. The rearrangement links TRBV5-6 to TRBJ1-2; TRBD1 aligns across 8 bases. CDR3 coding DNA: TGTGCCAGCAGCGCCCGGACAGGGCGCCTTGGCTACACCTTC. Its translation is CASSARTGRLGYTF.